This T cell receptor beta chain was observed in a study of blood T cell repertoires in COVID-19. Study-wide background: Whether acute or convalescent, the COVID-19 samples came from the United States, Italy and Spain. T cells, B-cell-depleted T cells, or PBMCs supplied cDNA or gDNA.

This clone has more than one count but fewer than ten. With 1 base removed from V and 4 bases from J, the gap between germline ends came to 11 bases. Germline lookup yields CDR1 MNHNS and CDR2 SASEGT. This CDR3 has 15 amino acids. In the original workflow: Reference gene primer amplification gave estimated nucleated cell counts. The repertoire was sequenced with immunoSEQ multiplex PCR; TCRdb's copy has only in-frame clones and lacks some. That table furnishes V, J and clone size, whereas the DNA furnished D and trimming. The data hold around 220,000 clones, with approximately 86% observed a single time.

Sequencing was performed on peripheral blood. V is TRBV6-1 and J is TRBJ1-5; D is perhaps TRBD1 (5 bases). The receptor was isolated from a woman of 80 years or more with active or convalescent COVID-19. CDR3 sequence reads: CASSEGWTYNQPQHF. The CDR3, as DNA: TGTGCCAGCAGTGAAGGGTGGACATATAATCAGCCCCAGCATTTT.